This is a list of T cell receptor beta chains from one sample in a study of control samples from healthy donors and cancer patients. Generated by immunoSEQ multiplex PCR, the TCRdb table keeps only in-frame clones and is missing some. The sample holds approximately 41,000 clones; approximately 94% are singletons and the top ten take under 30%. The sequencing sample was made of blood. These receptors were obtained from a man in his 60s in good health. Both conserved end residues are part of each CDR3. Fields, in order: D gene, J gene, V gene, CDR3 DNA, CDR3 protein. The D gene is left open where the match is weak.

D gene: TRBD2
J gene: TRBJ2-1
V gene: TRBV5-1
CDR3 DNA: TGCGCCAGCAGCGCGGGACTAGCGGAAAATGAGCAGTTCTTC
CDR3 protein: CASSAGLAENEQFF

D gene: TRBD2
J gene: TRBJ2-1
V gene: TRBV25-1
CDR3 DNA: TGTGCCAGCAGTGAATCCAGGGGACTAGTGGTTAGTGAGCAGTTCTTC
CDR3 protein: CASSESRGLVVSEQFF

D gene: TRBD2
J gene: TRBJ2-7
V gene: TRBV3-1/TRBV3-2
CDR3 DNA: TGTGCCAGCAGCCGCGGACTAGCGGACTACTACGAGCAGTACTTC
CDR3 protein: CASSRGLADYYEQYF

D gene: NA
J gene: TRBJ1-3
V gene: TRBV13
CDR3 DNA: TGTGCCAGCAGCCCCCAGCGGTCTGGAAACACCATATATTTT
CDR3 protein: CASSPQRSGNTIYF

D gene: NA
J gene: TRBJ2-7
V gene: TRBV27
CDR3 DNA: TGTGCCAGCACCAAATGGGGTGTCAGCTCCTACGAGCAGTACTTC
CDR3 protein: CASTKWGVSSYEQYF

D gene: TRBD1
J gene: TRBJ2-5
V gene: TRBV4-1
CDR3 DNA: TGCGCCAGCAGCCATCCGGGACAGGGCCAAGAGACCCAGTACTTC
CDR3 protein: CASSHPGQGQETQYF

D gene: NA
J gene: TRBJ2-7
V gene: TRBV24-1
CDR3 DNA: TGTGCCACCAGTGATGGAAGGACATCCTACGAGCAGTACTTC
CDR3 protein: CATSDGRTSYEQYF

D gene: NA
J gene: TRBJ1-1
V gene: TRBV2
CDR3 DNA: TGTGCCAGCAGTGAAGCGCCAGGGTTTGACACTGAAGCTTTCTTT
CDR3 protein: CASSEAPGFDTEAFF

D gene: NA
J gene: TRBJ1-1
V gene: TRBV19
CDR3 DNA: TGTGCCAGTAGTATAGAGGGTATGGGTACTGAAGCTTTCTTT
CDR3 protein: CASSIEGMGTEAFF

D gene: TRBD1
J gene: TRBJ2-1
V gene: TRBV24-1
CDR3 DNA: TGTGCCACCAGTGGGGACAGAGCCTACAATGAGCAGTTCTTC
CDR3 protein: CATSGDRAYNEQFF

D gene: TRBD1
J gene: TRBJ2-3
V gene: TRBV7-9
CDR3 DNA: TGTGCCAGCAGCACGGGACAGGGCACAGATACGCAGTATTTT
CDR3 protein: CASSTGQGTDTQYF

D gene: TRBD1
J gene: TRBJ2-7
V gene: TRBV28
CDR3 DNA: TGTGCCAGCAGCCTGCCTACGACAGGGGCCTTCTTCTGGAGCTCCTACGAGCAGTACTTC
CDR3 protein: CASSLPTTGAFFWSSYEQYF

D gene: TRBD1
J gene: TRBJ2-5
V gene: TRBV7-9
CDR3 DNA: TGTGCCAGCAGCGGGGGACAGGGGTACGTCCAAGAGACCCAGTACTTC
CDR3 protein: CASSGGQGYVQETQYF

D gene: NA
J gene: TRBJ1-1
V gene: TRBV27
CDR3 DNA: TGTGCCAGCACCGCGGGCGGCCTAAGGACTGAAGCTTTCTTT
CDR3 protein: CASTAGGLRTEAFF

D gene: TRBD1
J gene: TRBJ1-4
V gene: TRBV5-1
CDR3 DNA: TGCGCCAGCAACTTGGGACAGCAGAATGAAAAACTGTTTTTT
CDR3 protein: CASNLGQQNEKLFF

D gene: TRBD1
J gene: TRBJ1-5
V gene: TRBV6-6
CDR3 DNA: TGTGCCAGCAGTAGGGACAGGGATCAGCCCCAGCATTTT
CDR3 protein: CASSRDRDQPQHF

D gene: NA
J gene: TRBJ2-7
V gene: TRBV5-1
CDR3 DNA: TGCGCCAGCAGCGTCTACCGGGACGAGTCCGAGCAGTACTTC
CDR3 protein: CASSVYRDESEQYF

D gene: NA
J gene: TRBJ2-5
V gene: TRBV18
CDR3 DNA: TGTGCCAGCTCACGAAACAGGGAAGAGACCCAGTACTTC
CDR3 protein: CASSRNREETQYF

D gene: TRBD1
J gene: TRBJ2-2
V gene: TRBV28
CDR3 DNA: TGTGCCAGCAGAAGTACAGGGGGCTCGGGGGAGCTGTTTTTT
CDR3 protein: CASRSTGGSGELFF

D gene: TRBD2
J gene: TRBJ2-3
V gene: TRBV27
CDR3 DNA: TGTGCCAGCAGACGACTCGGGACTAGCGGGAGCGTAGATACGCAGTATTTT
CDR3 protein: CASRRLGTSGSVDTQYF

D gene: NA
J gene: TRBJ1-1
V gene: TRBV27
CDR3 DNA: TGTGCCAGCAGTTTATCGCGAGGACAGAAGGGCTACGGGTACACTGAAGCTTTCTTT
CDR3 protein: CASSLSRGQKGYGYTEAFF

D gene: NA
J gene: TRBJ2-2
V gene: TRBV4-1
CDR3 DNA: TGCGCCAGCAGCCAAGTATTCACTAGCCTGGTCACCGGGGAGCTGTTTTTT
CDR3 protein: CASSQVFTSLVTGELFF

D gene: TRBD1
J gene: TRBJ2-6
V gene: TRBV25-1
CDR3 DNA: TGTGCCAGCAGTGAACGCACAGGGGGGAGTTCTGGGGCCAACGTCCTGACTTTC
CDR3 protein: CASSERTGGSSGANVLTF

D gene: NA
J gene: TRBJ2-7
V gene: TRBV18
CDR3 DNA: TGTGCCAGCTCACCACCAGGGGGCGAGCAGTACTTC
CDR3 protein: CASSPPGGEQYF

D gene: NA
J gene: TRBJ1-1
V gene: TRBV10-2
CDR3 DNA: TGCGCCAGCAGAACCCCAGGGGAAGCTTTCTTT
CDR3 protein: CASRTPGEAFF